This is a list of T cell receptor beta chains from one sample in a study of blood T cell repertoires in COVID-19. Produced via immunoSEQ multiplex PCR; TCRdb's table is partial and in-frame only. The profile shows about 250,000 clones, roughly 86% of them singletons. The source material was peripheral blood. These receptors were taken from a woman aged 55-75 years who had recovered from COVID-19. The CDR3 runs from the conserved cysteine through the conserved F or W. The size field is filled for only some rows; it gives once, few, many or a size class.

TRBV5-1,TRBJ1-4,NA,CASSLVPQGSNEKLFF
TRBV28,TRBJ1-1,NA,CASIPPGFEAFF
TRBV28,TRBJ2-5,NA,CASSSRVRETQYF
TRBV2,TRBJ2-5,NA,CASSELAGRETQYF
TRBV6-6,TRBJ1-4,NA,CASSKDRGPEKLFF
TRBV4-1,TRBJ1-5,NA,CASSPAERGGSQPQHF
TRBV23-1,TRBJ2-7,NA,CADSPGQGWPGCEQYF
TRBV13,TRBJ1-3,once,CASSLTTGSSGNTIYF
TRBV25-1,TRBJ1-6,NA,CASQTEGHNSPLHF
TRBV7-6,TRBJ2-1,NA,CASSLDSGGGALSSYNEQFF
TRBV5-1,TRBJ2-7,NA,CASSLGQGRDEQYF
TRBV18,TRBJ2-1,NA,CASSPFGAEQFF
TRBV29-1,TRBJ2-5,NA,CSLAWTSGGRGETQYF